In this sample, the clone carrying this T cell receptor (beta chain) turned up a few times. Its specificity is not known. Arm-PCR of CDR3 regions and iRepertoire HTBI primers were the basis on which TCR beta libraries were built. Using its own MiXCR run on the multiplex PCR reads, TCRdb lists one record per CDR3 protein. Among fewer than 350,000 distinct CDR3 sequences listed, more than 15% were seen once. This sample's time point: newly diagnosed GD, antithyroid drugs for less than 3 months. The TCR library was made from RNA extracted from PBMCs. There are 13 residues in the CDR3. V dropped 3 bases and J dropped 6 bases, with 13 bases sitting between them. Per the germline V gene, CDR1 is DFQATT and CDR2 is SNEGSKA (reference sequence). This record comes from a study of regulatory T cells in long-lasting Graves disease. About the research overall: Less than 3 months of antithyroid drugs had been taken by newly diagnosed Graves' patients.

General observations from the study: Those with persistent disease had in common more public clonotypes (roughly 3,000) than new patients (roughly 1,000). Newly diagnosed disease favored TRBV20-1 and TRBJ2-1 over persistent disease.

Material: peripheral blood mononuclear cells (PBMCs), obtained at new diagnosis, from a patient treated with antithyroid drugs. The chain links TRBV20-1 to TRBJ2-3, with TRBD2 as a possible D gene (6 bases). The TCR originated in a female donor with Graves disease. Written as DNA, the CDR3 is TGCAGTGCTAGGGGGGAGGCGGGGGATACGCAGTATTTT. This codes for CSARGEAGDTQYF.